Listed below are T cell receptor beta chains from one sample, sequenced in a study of shared clonotypes between healthy human individuals. Using immunoSEQ multiplex PCR, the repertoire was profiled, and TCRdb retains in-frame clones only, with some absent. The sample contains about 1.5 million clones, approximately 96% of which appear only once. The sequenced sample consisted of naive CD4+ T cells sorted from blood. Receptor source: a man aged 25-45 years in good health. Both conserved end residues are trimmed from each CDR3.

v_gene | CDR3aa
TRBV28 | ASRTGTREQY
TRBV18 | ASSPLQGVGETQY
TRBV2 | ASSEGSYEQY
TRBV7-2 | ASSLKGALGSEAF
TRBV19 | ASSPNRLIYKNIQY
TRBV5-1 | ASSLNSGNTIY
TRBV10-1 | ASSLKRELEAF
TRBV10-3 | AISENGGLEPQH
TRBV7-2 | ASSFGASYEQY
TRBV4-1 | ASSHIWEKPGNTIY
TRBV9 | ASSHSGSPNNEQF
TRBV7-9 | ASSSDRTYSNEQF
TRBV5-1 | ASADRANTGELF
TRBV10-3 | AISESSSGIIYEQY
TRBV15 | ATSPGTPYNEQF
TRBV29-1 | SVEDRLAIPYEQY
TRBV7-9 | ASRHLRPEAF
TRBV19 | ASSIEGTARGEQY
TRBV5-1 | ASSLPGLAGENEQF
TRBV4-3 | ASSPLGLRANEQF
TRBV28 | ASQEGGGGRYEQY
TRBV19 | ASSTGTYRSYNEQF
TRBV4-1 | ASSLRLAGGPLHTDTQY
TRBV9 | ASSVALGRDTNTGELF
TRBV18 | ASSPVNAAAAGNTIY
TRBV11-2 | ASSLERESYEQY
TRBV21-1 | ASSKPASGSTDTQY
TRBV10-1 | ASSEISGSRYNEQF
TRBV4-3 | ASSQVSGRVNGELF
TRBV5-8 | ASSKGQGSNYGYT
TRBV7-6 | ASSLAGGSNQPQH
TRBV19 | ASSGGNEAF
TRBV6-1 | ASSEAGAYTQY
TRBV5-1 | ASNRNSGGPYEQY
TRBV7-8 | ASSGRPQVSSYNEQF
TRBV29-1 | STGTSGSRNEQF
TRBV10-2 | ASSRSGLRDYGYT
TRBV21-1 | ASSKEIGGVSNQPQH
TRBV25-1 | ASSGGGSTYEQY
TRBV10-1 | ASSGVWGPGNEQF
TRBV2 | ASRASRAGQVYNEQF
TRBV18 | ASSPPRTGNYGYT
TRBV28 | ASSSRGAGTQY
TRBV19 | ATGQGAPYEQY
TRBV28 | ASSLVTSNQPQH
TRBV10-2 | ASRRDRDDEQY